Shown below are 28 T cell receptor beta chains from a single sample sequenced in a study of cytomegalovirus exposure and HLA in healthy donors. The PCR contained 60 Vbeta and 13 Jbeta primers. TCRdb's table, derived via immunoSEQ multiplex PCR, lists solely in-frame clones and lacks some. The sample yields 200,000 to 250,000 clones, 60% to 80% seen once. Sequencing input: PBMCs. The receptors were sampled from a woman in her twenties or thirties in good health and CMV-seronegative.

The table lists this clone with a few counts. The chain couples TRBV7-9 to TRBJ2-3, with D maybe TRBD2 (6 bases). Deletions cut 5 bases from V and 5 bases from J, with 17 bases between. This CDR3 is 15 amino acids long. Germline CDR1 SEHNR, CDR2 FQNEAQ (reference sequence). CDR3 sequence: CASSPRLRDGDTQYF. The CDR3 DNA sequence: TGTGCCAGCAGCCCCCGGTTGCGGGATGGAGATACGCAGTATTTT.

The chain is built from TRBV5-1 and TRBJ2-7; TRBD2 agrees at 12 bases. This CDR3 is 15 amino acids long. Germline CDR1 is SGHRS and CDR2 is YFSETQ. V was pared by 4 bases and J by 1 base, with 3 bases of the junction left unmatched. Written as DNA, the CDR3 is TGCGCCAGCAGCCACACTAGCGGGGGGTCCTACGAGCAGTACTTC. It codes for CASSHTSGGSYEQYF.

J is TRBJ1-6 and V is TRBV30; 8 bases line up with TRBD1. CDR1 and CDR2 from the germline V gene are GTSNPN and SVGIG (reference sequence). This CDR3 has 15 residues. With V trimmed by 0 bases and J by 6 bases, 4 bases remained unmatched. The CDR3 nucleotides read TGTGCCTGGAGTGTAGGGACAGGTCTTAATTCACCCCTCCACTTT. Translating gives CAWSVGTGLNSPLHF.

The gene calls are TRBV13 and TRBJ2-5; perhaps TRBD2 as D (6 bases). Trimming stripped 5 bases from V and 5 bases from J, with 15 bases between. CDR3 length: 14 amino acids. Germline loops: CDR1 PRHDT, CDR2 FYEKMQ (reference sequence). CDR3 sequence (DNA): TGTGCCAGCAGCACACGGGGAGGAATGGAGACCCAGTACTTC. This codes for CASSTRGGMETQYF.

A single count supports this clone. The chain links TRBV9 to TRBJ2-7; maybe TRBD1 (6 bases). CDR3 size: 13 residues. The germline V and J ends were trimmed by 0 bases and 2 bases, with 6 bases remaining between them. The germline V gene has CDR1 SGDLS and CDR2 YYNGEE. The CDR3 loop reads CASSVGTAYEQYF. In DNA form, the CDR3 reads TGTGCCAGCAGCGTAGGGACAGCCTACGAGCAGTACTTC.

The genes are TRBV30 and TRBJ2-3, with TRBD1 matching 9 bases. The V and J ends lost 4 bases and 5 bases, in that order; junction bases with no gene match: 13. The length of the CDR3 is 16 residues. The germline CDR1 and CDR2 sequences are GTSNPN and SVGIG (reference sequence). In DNA, the CDR3 is TGTGCCTGGACCCCGACCGGGACAGGGCCGGTAGATACGCAGTATTTT. It codes for CAWTPTGTGPVDTQYF.

In regard to this clone: A read error may account for a junction end that differs from germline. This chain uses TRBV27 with TRBJ2-7; tentative D call: TRBD2 (5 bases). This CDR3 region has 12 residues. Germline V gives CDR1 MNHEY, CDR2 SMNVEV (reference sequence). DNA of the CDR3: TGTGCCAGCAGTTTACTGGCGGGCACATCCTATTTC. Residues: CASSLLAGTSYF.

The rearrangement uses TRBV9 and TRBJ2-2, with D perhaps TRBD1 (5 bases). V was cut by 0 bases and J by 4 bases, with 10 bases left in between. Germline V gene sequence: CDR1 SGDLS, CDR2 YYNGEE. This CDR3 is built from 15 residues. The CDR3 DNA follows: TGTGCCAGCAGCGTAGAGGGGATTGGCACCGGGGAGCTGTTTTTT. This codes for CASSVEGIGTGELFF. The variable domain in full, with the rest retrieved from reference TRBV9 and TRBJ2-2, is DSGVTQTPKHLITATGQRVTLRCSPRSGDLSVYWYQQSLDQGLQFLIQYYNGEERAKGNILERFSAQQFPDLHSELNLSSLELGDSALYFCASSVEGIGTGELFFGEGSRLTVL.

This rearrangement joins TRBV27 to TRBJ2-1, with 12 bases identical to TRBD2. Per germline, CDR1 MNHEY and CDR2 SMNVEV (reference sequence). V was clipped by 6 bases and J by 7 bases; unmatched bases: 7. This CDR3 contains 15 residues. The CDR3 is CASRRLAGVENEQFF. The CDR3 DNA is TGTGCCAGCAGAAGACTAGCGGGAGTTGAAAATGAGCAGTTCTTC.

This clone has a single count. The chain combines TRBV7-3 with TRBJ1-2, with 7 bases lining up with TRBD1. Trimming took 5 bases from V and 8 from J; bases not matched to a gene: 11. Germline assignment: CDR1 SGHTA and CDR2 FQGTGA. The CDR3 is 14 residues long. This chain's CDR3 is CASSPRETGRGYTF. Here the CDR3 DNA reads TGTGCCAGCAGCCCCCGTGAGACAGGGAGAGGCTACACCTTC.

The chain combines TRBV19 with TRBJ1-1; D remains ambiguous. Trimming stripped 2 bases from V and 1 base from J, with 14 bases between. The CDR3 extends over 16 amino acids. CDR1 is LNHDA and CDR2 is SQIVND in the germline V gene (reference sequence). CDR3 protein: CASSISRELTNTEAFF. The CDR3 DNA sequence: TGTGCCAGTAGTATAAGTCGGGAACTCACGAACACTGAAGCTTTCTTT.

This clone was observed a handful of times. The V gene is TRBV27, the J gene TRBJ2-1; D perhaps matches TRBD2 (6 bases). The V end lost 3 bases, the J end lost 7 bases, and 16 bases lay between the germline ends. CDR1 is MNHEY and CDR2 is SMNVEV in the germline V gene (reference sequence). The CDR3 length is 15 residues. This chain's CDR3 is CASSLGRGPGNEQFF. The CDR3 DNA follows: TGTGCCAGCAGTTTGGGGCGGGGACCGGGGAATGAGCAGTTCTTC.

The chain uses TRBV2 and TRBJ2-3; D is ambiguous. Germline V gene data show CDR1 as SNHLY and CDR2 as FYNNEI. CDR3 length: 14 amino acids. V lost 3 bases, J lost 2 bases, and 9 bases lay in between. The CDR3 region has the DNA TGTGCCAGCAGTGATGGAGAAACCACAGATACGCAGTATTTT. Translated, it gives CASSDGETTDTQYF. Drawing the rest from reference TRBV2 and TRBJ2-3, the complete variable domain is EPEVTQTPSHQVTQMGQEVILRCVPISNHLYFYWYRQILGQKVEFLVSFYNNEISEKSEIFDDQFSVERPDGSNFTLKIRSTKLEDSAMYFCASSDGETTDTQYFGPGTRLTVL.

The J gene is TRBJ2-3, the V gene TRBV5-4; the D gene is possibly TRBD2 (7 bases). Trimming pared 4 bases from V and 4 bases from J, leaving 16 bases between. Germline V gives CDR1 SGHNT, CDR2 YYREEE (reference sequence). The CDR3 extends over 15 amino acids. The CDR3: CASSPGGEGADTQYF. The CDR3 nucleotides are TGTGCCAGCAGCCCTGGGGGGGAGGGGGCAGATACGCAGTATTTT.

This clone has just one count. This chain joins TRBV5-6 and TRBJ1-5, with TRBD1 as a possible D gene (5 bases). The ends were cut back, 3 bases at V and 1 base at J, with 17 bases in the middle. CDR3 length equals 17 residues. The V gene's germline CDR1 is SGHDT and CDR2 YYEEEE. The CDR3 loop is CASSWGGGLQSNQPQHF. The CDR3 DNA is TGTGCCAGCAGCTGGGGCGGAGGGTTGCAGAGCAATCAGCCCCAGCATTTT. The full variable domain, rest sourced from reference TRBV5-6 and TRBJ1-5, is DAGVTQSPTHLIKTRGQQVTLRCSPKSGHDTVSWYQQALGQGPQFIFQYYEEEERQRGNFPDRFSGHQFPNYSSELNVNALLLGDSALYLCASSWGGGLQSNQPQHFGDGTRLSIL.

V is TRBV5-4 and J is TRBJ1-4, with D unclear. V lost 5 bases to trimming and J lost 7 bases, with 18 bases between them. This CDR3 spans 15 amino acids. The germline CDR1 and CDR2 sequences are SGHNT and YYREEE (reference sequence). The CDR3 region is CASRPPDGESEKLFF. Written as DNA, the CDR3 is TGTGCCAGCAGACCGCCCGACGGAGAAAGTGAAAAACTGTTTTTT.

Remarks on this clone: The sample contains more than one DNA sequence encoding this CDR3. V usage is TRBV19 and J usage is TRBJ1-1, with a tentative D call TRBD1 (5 bases). The CDR3 sequence is 13 residues long. In germline, CDR1 is LNHDA, CDR2 SQIVND (reference sequence). The V gene lost 3 bases and the J gene lost 4 bases, with 9 bases spanning the gap. This CDR3 reads CASSIRVRTEAFF. CDR3 nucleotides: TGTGCCAGTAGTATCAGGGTCCGCACTGAAGCTTTCTTT.

The chain joins TRBV5-1 to TRBJ2-3, with 7 nucleotides matching TRBD1. The germline V gene has CDR1 SGHRS and CDR2 YFSETQ. V lost 0 bases and J lost 4; bases outside the gene matches: 8. The length of the CDR3 is 16 residues. This CDR3 is CASSLALGGSADTQYF. The DNA for the CDR3 is TGCGCCAGCAGCTTGGCTTTAGGGGGCAGCGCAGATACGCAGTATTTT.

The chain employs TRBV10-2 and TRBJ2-7, with D possibly being TRBD2 (7 bases). This CDR3 spans 12 amino acids. CDR1 and CDR2 from the germline V gene are WSHSY and SAAADI. The germline V and J ends were trimmed by 9 bases and 3 bases, with 12 bases remaining between them. For the CDR3, the DNA is TGCGCCAGTAGGGGGGGATACTACGAGCAGTACTTC. This gives the protein CASRGGYYEQYF.

The chain joins TRBV14 to TRBJ2-3; maybe TRBD2 (6 bases). The length of the CDR3 is 15 residues. Germline V gene lookup returns CDR1 SGHDN and CDR2 FVKESK. V lost 3 bases to trimming and J lost 1 base, with 11 bases between them. CDR3 loop: CASSQLGGRTDTQYF. The CDR3 DNA reads as TGTGCCAGCAGCCAGCTCGGGGGACGCACAGATACGCAGTATTTT.

The chain carries TRBV5-1 and TRBJ1-2, with TRBD1 matching over 9 bases. The CDR3 sequence is 18 residues long. V was pared by 0 bases and J by 4 bases, with 13 bases of the junction left unmatched. Germline CDR1 is SGHRS and CDR2 is YFSETQ. CDR3 in DNA: TGCGCCAGCAGCTTGGGGGGACAGGGCCCGGCGGGGGTCTATGGCTACACCTTC. It codes for CASSLGGQGPAGVYGYTF.

The rearrangement uses TRBV5-6 and TRBJ1-6; D is possibly TRBD1 (5 bases). The CDR3 has 16 amino acids. Germline V gives CDR1 SGHDT, CDR2 YYEEEE. Trimming removed 0 bases from V and 2 bases from J, with 9 bases in between. The DNA of the CDR3 is TGTGCCAGCAGCTTGGCAGGGAAACCCTATAATTCACCCCTCCACTTT. Its translation is CASSLAGKPYNSPLHF.

The V call is TRBV29-1, the J call TRBJ2-3; 7 bases match TRBD1. Losses at the gene ends were 3 bases for V and 0 bases for J; bases not matched to a gene: 9. Germline-derived CDR1 and CDR2 are SQVTM and ANQGSEA. CDR3 size: 16 residues. For the CDR3, the DNA is TGCAGCGTTGATGATGGGGACAGCTTTAGCACAGATACGCAGTATTTT. This codes for CSVDDGDSFSTDTQYF.

This clone was recorded a few times. The chain recombines TRBV30 with TRBJ1-2; 7 bases align to TRBD1. Germline CDR1 reads GTSNPN; CDR2 reads SVGIG (reference sequence). Losses at the gene ends were 4 bases for V and 0 bases for J; bases not matched to a gene: 14. The CDR3 sequence is 17 residues long. CDR3 in amino acids: CAWTDGTVDPPNYGYTF. The CDR3, as DNA: TGTGCCTGGACGGACGGGACAGTCGACCCCCCTAACTATGGCTACACCTTC.

This clone was counted a few times. The rearrangement uses TRBV30 and TRBJ2-5, with TRBD1 matching 9 bases. This CDR3 has 15 residues. V shed 1 base, J shed 4 bases, and the junction held 7 bases outside the gene matches. Germline assignment: CDR1 GTSNPN and CDR2 SVGIG (reference sequence). CDR3 in amino acids: CAWSAGTGPPETQYF. The CDR3 coding sequence is TGTGCCTGGAGTGCCGGGACAGGGCCCCCAGAGACCCAGTACTTC.

The V gene is TRBV11-1, the J gene TRBJ2-1; perhaps TRBD1 as D (6 bases). The germline CDR1 and CDR2 sequences are SGHAT and FQDESV (reference sequence). V was clipped by 4 bases and J by 4 bases, with 14 bases between them. The CDR3 contains 15 residues. The CDR3 region is CASSYRWGRYNEQFF. The CDR3 DNA sequence: TGTGCCAGCAGCTACCGTTGGGGGCGGTACAATGAGCAGTTCTTC.

The genes are TRBV4-1 and TRBJ2-1, with D tentatively TRBD2 (7 bases). From germline, CDR1 is MGHRA and CDR2 YSYEKL. The germline V and J ends were trimmed by 3 bases and 10 bases, with 19 bases remaining between them. CDR3 size: 15 residues. CDR3 residues: CASSHGEGGGGEQFF. The DNA for the CDR3 is TGCGCCAGCAGCCACGGAGAGGGGGGAGGGGGAGAGCAGTTCTTC.

The J gene is TRBJ2-2, the V gene TRBV5-1, with D possibly being TRBD1 (5 bases). Looked up from germline, CDR1 is SGHRS and CDR2 is YFSETQ. This CDR3 spans 13 amino acids. The V gene lost 4 bases and the J gene lost 4 bases, with 8 bases spanning the gap. The CDR3 is CASSPQGTGELFF. In nucleotides, the CDR3 is TGCGCCAGCAGCCCCCAGGGCACCGGGGAGCTGTTTTTT.